This T cell receptor beta chain was observed in a study of Ad26.COV2.S vaccination and SARS-CoV-2 variants. Across the study: The Ad26.COV2.S arm of the COV1001 trial was where the donor was placed. Whole-study results and caveats: After vaccination, substantial breadth of spike-specific CD8+ and CD4+ responses was reported.

The treatment here: about 20 received Ad26.COV2.S at low or high dose, single or two shots; about five received placebo; per-sample allocation not given. After the first vaccine or placebo injection, samples were drawn on day 63. Immunization relied on an Ad26 vector, which expressed Wuhan-strain SARS-CoV-2 spike. To note about this clone: Its antigen is currently unknown.

Assay: immunoSEQ multiplex PCR; the TCRdb copy retains only in-frame clones and omits some. Of around 300,000 clones in the sample, 85% to 90% were seen once. V shed 5 bases, J shed 0 bases, and the junction held 9 bases outside the gene matches. This CDR3 contains 17 residues. The germline V gene encodes CDR1 LGHDT and CDR2 YNNKEL (reference sequence). The source of this sequence is a person between 18 and 65 years old who received the Ad26.COV2.S COVID-19 vaccine or a placebo. This material consisted of peripheral blood, taken in a trial of Ad26.COV2.S vaccine versus placebo. This chain connects TRBV3-1 (or the pseudogene TRBV3-2) to TRBJ2-3; 9 nucleotides match TRBD2. The CDR3 protein is CASSYLSGTSSTDTQYF. CDR3 DNA: TGTGCCAGCAGCTACTTATCCGGGACTAGCAGCACAGATACGCAGTATTTT.